This T cell receptor (beta chain) was captured by sequencing in a study of T cell responses to AZD1222 COVID-19 vaccine. Clones were read by immunoSEQ multiplex PCR, and TCRdb kept only the in-frame ones, dropping some. The data contain more than 140,000 clones, approximately 93% of them seen just once; the ten biggest clones take up more than 0.8%. Germline CDR1 reads MNHEY; CDR2 reads SMNVEV (reference sequence). This CDR3 contains 16 residues. V lost 3 bases, J lost 0 bases, and 14 bases lay in between. The clonotype was recovered from an adult in good health. Here the sequenced sample was peripheral blood, taken on day 0 of MenACWY control vaccination. The rearrangement links TRBV27 to TRBJ1-1; tentatively, D is TRBD1 (5 bases). The CDR3 DNA follows: TGTGCCAGCAGTTTCGACCCCAGGGATATGAACACTGAAGCTTTCTTT. Translating gives CASSFDPRDMNTEAFF.